The next 25 T cell receptor beta chains were all read from a single sample in a study of cytomegalovirus exposure and HLA in healthy donors. Sequencing used immunoSEQ multiplex PCR; TCRdb keeps in-frame clones, though not all of them. Of 100,000 to 150,000 clones listed, around nine tenths were seen once; the top ten hold under 2%. The source material was PBMCs. The receptors originated from a woman aged 18 to 35 in good health and CMV-seronegative.

This rearrangement joins TRBV18 to TRBJ2-2; 16 bases are shared with TRBD2. The trim removed 3 bases at V and 2 bases at J, leaving 6 bases unmatched. Per germline, CDR1 KGHSH and CDR2 LQKENI. The CDR3 runs to 19 residues. CDR3 loop: CASSPLGLAGGRNTGELFF. Here the CDR3 DNA reads TGTGCCAGCTCACCGTTGGGACTAGCGGGAGGGCGTAACACCGGGGAGCTGTTTTTT.

The chain is built from TRBV4-1 and TRBJ2-3, with TRBD1 matching 7 bases. Trimming cost V 4 bases and J 2 bases; bases outside gene matches: 3. The CDR3 runs 14 residues. Germline V gene sequence: CDR1 MGHRA, CDR2 YSYEKL. CDR3 in DNA: TGCGCCAGCAGCCGGGACAGATACACAGATACGCAGTATTTT. This encodes CASSRDRYTDTQYF.

V is TRBV28 and J is TRBJ2-3, with D possibly TRBD2 on 5 matching bases. The CDR3 is 16 residues long. The V gene's germline CDR1 is MDHEN and CDR2 SYDVKM. Trimming stripped 6 bases from V and 3 bases from J, with 19 bases between. The CDR3 DNA sequence: TGTGCCAGCAGCCCCAGAATGGCGGGTTTAACAGATACGCAGTATTTT. Translated: CASSPRMAGLTDTQYF. Based on the CDR3 plus reference TRBV28 and TRBJ2-3, the full variable domain is DVKVTQSSRYLVKRTGEKVFLECVQDMDHENMFWYRQDPGLGLRLIYFSYDVKMKEKGDIPEGYSVSREKKERFSLILESASTNQTSMYLCASSPRMAGLTDTQYFGPGTRLTVL.

The chain joins TRBV5-6 to TRBJ1-2; TRBD1 matches 9 bases. J gave up 8 bases and V 5 bases, and 7 bases lay outside the gene matches. Germline values: CDR1 SGHDT, CDR2 YYEEEE. This CDR3 comprises 13 residues. In nucleotides, the CDR3 is TGTGCCAGCAGGCGCGGACAGGGGACCGGCTACACCTTC. It codes for CASRRGQGTGYTF.

V gene TRBV27 combines with J gene TRBJ2-5; D is perhaps TRBD2 (6 bases). The V gene lost 3 bases and the J gene lost 5 bases, with 16 bases spanning the gap. Germline V gives CDR1 MNHEY, CDR2 SMNVEV (reference sequence). This CDR3 is built from 15 residues. The CDR3 reads CASSFSAGNGETQYF. CDR3 sequence (DNA): TGTGCCAGCAGTTTTTCGGCGGGGAATGGGGAGACCCAGTACTTC.

In its sample, this clone was seen a few times. This chain connects TRBV2 to TRBJ1-2, with D perhaps TRBD1 (5 bases). The ends were cut back, 5 bases at V and 7 bases at J, with 17 bases in the middle. Germline values: CDR1 SNHLY, CDR2 FYNNEI. The CDR3 extends over 14 amino acids. The CDR3 loop reads CASSRREGFSGYTF. The CDR3 DNA follows: TGTGCCAGCAGTCGACGGGAGGGGTTTAGTGGCTACACCTTC.

This clone was counted only a few times. This chain joins TRBV15 and TRBJ1-2, with D hard to call. The CDR3 loop spans 15 amino acids. Germline V gene data show CDR1 as LNHNV and CDR2 as YYDKDF (reference sequence). V was clipped by 0 bases and J by 3 bases, with 11 bases between them. The CDR3 DNA is TGTGCCACCAGCAGAGATGGAGGTGGGGACTATGGCTACACCTTC. Residues: CATSRDGGGDYGYTF.

The chain links TRBV4-1 to TRBJ1-4; tentatively, D is TRBD1 (6 bases). Looked up from germline, CDR1 is MGHRA and CDR2 is YSYEKL. This CDR3 comprises 15 residues. V was trimmed by 3 bases and J by 7 bases, leaving 15 bases between them. CDR3 DNA: TGCGCCAGCAGCCAGTGGACAGAGGGTATTGAAAAACTGTTTTTT. Its protein is CASSQWTEGIEKLFF.

The genes are TRBV6-1 and TRBJ1-6, with D tentatively TRBD1 (6 bases). Trimming left V 4 bases short and J 6 bases short, with 16 bases between. The germline V gene encodes CDR1 MNHNS and CDR2 SASEGT. The CDR3 spans 16 residues. The CDR3 sequence is CASSAQTGLANSPLHF. The CDR3, as DNA: TGTGCCAGCAGTGCTCAAACAGGGTTAGCTAATTCACCCCTCCACTTT.

The chain recombines TRBV9 with TRBJ2-2, with D possibly TRBD2 on 5 matching bases. Deletions cut 4 bases from V and 1 base from J, with 17 bases between. Germline V gene data show CDR1 as SGDLS and CDR2 as YYNGEE. This CDR3 has 17 residues. CDR3 in amino acids: CASSRYDAGRNTGELFF. CDR3 nucleotides: TGTGCCAGCAGCCGCTACGACGCGGGCCGGAACACCGGGGAGCTGTTTTTT.

A single count supports this clone. The chain is built from TRBV7-2 and TRBJ1-2, with 9 positions matching TRBD1. The CDR3 loop spans 13 amino acids. The J segment lost 8 bases and the V segment lost 8 bases, leaving 9 bases of the junction unmatched. Germline loops: CDR1 SGHTA, CDR2 FQGNSA. The CDR3 protein is CASASGTGYGYTF. The CDR3 nucleotides read TGTGCCAGCGCGTCCGGGACAGGGTACGGCTACACCTTC.

This chain joins TRBV11-2 and TRBJ1-2; 8 nucleotides align to TRBD1. This CDR3 is built from 15 residues. The V gene end was trimmed by 2 bases and the J gene end by 0 bases; junction bases not matched to a gene: 2. Germline CDR1 and CDR2: SGHAT and FQNNGV. In DNA, the CDR3 is TGTGCCAGCAGCTTATCACAGGGGGCTAACTATGGCTACACCTTC. As protein: CASSLSQGANYGYTF. Filled out from reference TRBV11-2 and TRBJ1-2, the complete variable domain reads EAGVAQSPRYKIIEKRQSVAFWCNPISGHATLYWYQQILGQGPKLLIQFQNNGVVDDSQLPKDRFSAERLKGVDSTLKIQPAKLEDSAVYLCASSLSQGANYGYTFGSGTRLTVV.

J is TRBJ2-2 and V is TRBV10-3; the D is unclear. V was pared by 2 bases and J by 4 bases, with 8 bases between. The CDR3 is 14 residues long. Germline V gene sequence: CDR1 ENHRY, CDR2 SYGVKD. For the CDR3, the DNA is TGTGCCATCAGTGAGGGCTTTTCCACCGGGGAGCTGTTTTTT. Its protein product is CAISEGFSTGELFF.

The chain recombines TRBV11-2 with TRBJ1-6; 7 bases align to TRBD1. V was clipped by 4 bases and J by 9 bases; unmatched bases: 9. The CDR3 spans 15 residues. Germline V lookup: CDR1 SGHAT, CDR2 FQNNGV. The CDR3 sequence: CASSSGGVGSSPLHF. In DNA, the CDR3 is TGTGCCAGCAGCTCAGGGGGAGTCGGGAGTTCACCCCTCCACTTT.

V gene TRBV7-2 combines with J gene TRBJ1-6, with D unresolved. The CDR3 spans 13 residues. Germline lookup yields CDR1 SGHTA and CDR2 FQGNSA. Between the trimmed V and J ends, which lost 6 bases and 7 bases, there was a span of 10 bases. In nucleotides, the CDR3 is TGTGCCAGCAGAGACTACGGGAATTCACCCCTCCACTTT. It translates to CASRDYGNSPLHF. Together with reference TRBV7-2 and TRBJ1-6, the CDR3 gives the full variable domain: GAGVSQSPSNKVTEKGKDVELRCDPISGHTALYWYRQSLGQGLEFLIYFQGNSAPDKSGLPSDRFSAERTGGSVSTLTIQRTQQEDSAVYLCASRDYGNSPLHFGNGTRLTVT.

This clone was recorded once. The genes are TRBV19 and TRBJ1-1; D unclear. Between the trimmed V and J ends, which lost 1 base and 4 bases, there was a span of 10 bases. CDR1 LNHDA and CDR2 SQIVND come from the germline V gene (reference sequence). This CDR3 is built from 14 residues. CDR3: CASSIGAFRTEAFF. CDR3 in DNA: TGTGCCAGTAGTATAGGGGCCTTTCGCACTGAAGCTTTCTTT.

The chain is built from TRBV30 and TRBJ1-4; D not resolved. V was cut by 7 bases and J by 1 base, with 10 bases left in between. The germline gives CDR1 GTSNPN, CDR2 SVGIG (reference sequence). This CDR3 has 13 amino acids. CDR3 in amino acids: CALRRETNEKLFF. The CDR3 DNA is TGTGCCTTACGACGGGAAACTAATGAAAAACTGTTTTTT.

V usage is TRBV13 and J usage is TRBJ1-3; TRBD1 might be the D (6 bases). The CDR3 has 15 amino acids. Germline CDR1 and CDR2: PRHDT and FYEKMQ (reference sequence). Between the trimmed V and J ends, which lost 2 bases and 1 base, there was a span of 9 bases. CDR3 nucleotides: TGTGCCAGCAGCTTAAGTACAGGGTCTGGAAACACCATATATTTT. Protein: CASSLSTGSGNTIYF.

The chain couples TRBV13 to TRBJ1-1; the D is unclear. This CDR3 is built from 12 residues. Trimming shortened V by 0 bases and J by 5 bases, and 4 bases separated the two germline ends. CDR1 PRHDT and CDR2 FYEKMQ come from the germline V gene (reference sequence). For the CDR3, the DNA is TGTGCCAGCAGCTTAGGGAGGACTGAAGCTTTCTTT. Its translation is CASSLGRTEAFF.

The chain carries TRBV30 and TRBJ2-5; 8 bases are a match to TRBD1. The germline CDR1 and CDR2 sequences are GTSNPN and SVGIG (reference sequence). The CDR3 extends over 16 amino acids. Trimming took 2 bases from V and 4 from J; bases not matched to a gene: 12. The CDR3 DNA reads as TGTGCCTGGAGTTTAGGGGTGGACAGGGTAAGAGAGACCCAGTACTTC. Its translation is CAWSLGVDRVRETQYF.

This clone has a single count. The chain has TRBV5-1 and TRBJ2-7; 12 bases line up with TRBD2. CDR1 is SGHRS, CDR2 YFSETQ, per germline. Trimming took 4 bases from V and 2 from J; bases not matched to a gene: 10. This CDR3 has 17 residues. DNA for the CDR3: TGCGCCAGCAGCGCGCTCACTAGCGGGGGGCTCACCTACGAGCAGTACTTC. Translation gives CASSALTSGGLTYEQYF.

The genes are TRBV4-1 and TRBJ2-1; tentatively, D is TRBD2 (5 bases). CDR3 length equals 15 residues. Trimming cost V 1 base and J 0 bases, with 7 bases left between them. Germline V gene lookup returns CDR1 MGHRA and CDR2 YSYEKL. The CDR3 DNA sequence: TGCGCCAGCAGCCAAGTTGGGAGCTCCTACAATGAGCAGTTCTTC. Encoded protein: CASSQVGSSYNEQFF.

This clone was seen more than once but under ten times. V is TRBV30 and J is TRBJ1-2, with a possible D match to TRBD1 (6 bases). The length of the CDR3 is 15 residues. The V and J ends lost 3 bases and 3 bases respectively, with 17 bases between them. The germline CDR1 and CDR2 sequences are GTSNPN and SVGIG (reference sequence). CDR3 nucleotides: TGTGCCTGGAGAGAACAGGGATTCGGTGACTATGGCTACACCTTC. Translated, it gives CAWREQGFGDYGYTF.

The chain's CDR3 is CASSLYRGYNEQFF. CDR3 sequence (DNA): TGTGCCAGCAGTTTATATAGGGGCTACAATGAGCAGTTCTTC. The genes are TRBV28 and TRBJ2-1; a possible D gene is TRBD1 (5 bases). The V end was cut by 1 base, the J end by 3 bases, with 7 bases between. Germline V CDR1 and CDR2: MDHEN, SYDVKM. The CDR3 runs 14 residues. The full variable domain, rest sourced from reference TRBV28 and TRBJ2-1, is DVKVTQSSRYLVKRTGEKVFLECVQDMDHENMFWYRQDPGLGLRLIYFSYDVKMKEKGDIPEGYSVSREKKERFSLILESASTNQTSMYLCASSLYRGYNEQFFGPGTRLTVL.

The rearrangement uses TRBV28 and TRBJ2-5; 7 bases map to TRBD1. Germline trimming cut 6 bases from V and 4 bases from J; bases unmatched to any gene: 8. The CDR3 runs 14 residues. CDR1 is MDHEN, CDR2 SYDVKM, per germline. CDR3 amino acids: CASSPDRRRETQYF. CDR3 DNA: TGTGCCAGCAGCCCGGACAGGAGGCGAGAGACCCAGTACTTC.